Described below is a single T cell receptor beta chain sequence and its context. The sample is drawn from a study of blood T cell repertoires in COVID-19. At the level of the study: Material from acute and convalescent COVID-19 was sourced from the United States, Italy and Spain. Sources were T cells, B-cell-depleted T cells, or PBMCs; the material itself was cDNA or gDNA.

This CDR3 has 14 residues. V gave up 5 bases and J gave up 0 bases, with 8 bases separating them. The germline CDR1 and CDR2 sequences are SGHDT and YYEEEE. In the original processing: Amplifying reference gene primers gave estimates of nucleated cell counts. Measured with immunoSEQ multiplex PCR; TCRdb has only the in-frame clones, and not every one. V, J and clone size were drawn from that table, and D and trimming were deduced from the DNA. The sample records roughly 49,000 clones, roughly 80% being singletons. The rearrangement uses TRBV5-6 and TRBJ1-4; D call uncertain. Sequenced: peripheral blood. This receptor was identified in a man in his forties or fifties with active COVID-19. The CDR3 nucleotides are TGTGCCAGCAGTGTAGTTGCAACTAATGAAAAACTGTTTTTT. Protein sequence: CASSVVATNEKLFF.